These T cell receptor beta chains were read from a single sample in a study of CD8+ T cells in alopecia areata. Produced via immunoSEQ multiplex PCR; TCRdb's table is partial and in-frame only. The repertoire consists of about 150,000 clones, with about nine tenths occurring once and the leading ten covering approximately 15%. The material sequenced was CD8+ T cells sorted from blood, taken at week 0. Receptor source: a human donor with alopecia areata. The CDR3 runs from the conserved cysteine through the conserved F or W. The order of the fields is D gene, J gene, V gene, clone size, CDR3 DNA, CDR3 protein. The D gene is left open where the match is weak. Size tells how often a clone was seen (once, few, many) or the class of an expanded clone, and some rows leave it out.

>NA|TRBJ1-2|TRBV19|NA
TGTGCCAGTACCCATATGACAGGCGACTATGGCTACACCTTC
CASTHMTGDYGYTF
>TRBD1|TRBJ2-1|TRBV7-9|NA
TGTGCCAGCAGCTTAGGACAGGGGGACAATGAGCAGTTCTTC
CASSLGQGDNEQFF
>NA|TRBJ1-1|TRBV29-1|NA
TGCAGCGTTGTCTTGGGAGGTGGCACTGAAGCTTTCTTT
CSVVLGGGTEAFF
>NA|TRBJ2-4|TRBV5-8|few
TGTGCCAGCAGCTTTAGTATGGGAACGGCCAAAAACATTCAGTACTTC
CASSFSMGTAKNIQYF
>NA|TRBJ1-1|TRBV27|NA
TGTGCCAGCAGGAGGTTGAACACTGAAGCTTTCTTT
CASRRLNTEAFF
>TRBD2|TRBJ2-1|TRBV5-1|NA
TGCGCCAGCAGCTGGGGACTAGCGGGGGCCCAGGCCTACAATGAGCAGTTCTTC
CASSWGLAGAQAYNEQFF
>TRBD2|TRBJ2-1|TRBV12-5|NA
TGTGCTAGCGAGATAGCGGGAGTTATGAATGAGCAGTTCTTC
CASEIAGVMNEQFF
>NA|TRBJ2-7|TRBV21-1|NA
TGTGCCAGCAGCAATAGCGTGTTTACGAGGCAGTACTTC
CASSNSVFTRQYF
>NA|TRBJ2-2|TRBV6-6|NA
TGTGCCAGCAGTTCGGGGACGGGGAACACCGGGGAGCTGTTTTTT
CASSSGTGNTGELFF
>TRBD1|TRBJ2-4|TRBV7-2|few
TGTGCCAGCAGCGAACCAGACAGGGACATTCAGTACTTC
CASSEPDRDIQYF
>TRBD1|TRBJ2-3|TRBV2|NA
TGTGCCAGCAGTGAAGCCCCCGGGACAGGGGACGATACGCAGTATTTT
CASSEAPGTGDDTQYF
>TRBD1|TRBJ1-2|TRBV7-9|NA
TGTGCCAGCAGCATACGGGACAGGGACGGCTACACCTTC
CASSIRDRDGYTF
>NA|TRBJ2-6|TRBV29-1|NA
TGCAGCGTTGAAGGGATCTCTGGGGCCAACGTCCTGACTTTC
CSVEGISGANVLTF
>TRBD2|TRBJ2-2|TRBV5-1|NA
TGCGCCAGCAGCTTGGAGCGGGGACGGAGCACCGGGGAGCTGTTTTTT
CASSLERGRSTGELFF
>TRBD2|TRBJ2-1|TRBV4-2|NA
TGTGCCAGCAGCCAAGGAGCAGTGGGACTAGGGTGGCACAATGAGCAGTTCTTC
CASSQGAVGLGWHNEQFF
>TRBD1|TRBJ2-4|TRBV7-9|NA
TGTGCCAGCAGCGCTAGACAGGGGGTCAACATTCAGTACTTC
CASSARQGVNIQYF